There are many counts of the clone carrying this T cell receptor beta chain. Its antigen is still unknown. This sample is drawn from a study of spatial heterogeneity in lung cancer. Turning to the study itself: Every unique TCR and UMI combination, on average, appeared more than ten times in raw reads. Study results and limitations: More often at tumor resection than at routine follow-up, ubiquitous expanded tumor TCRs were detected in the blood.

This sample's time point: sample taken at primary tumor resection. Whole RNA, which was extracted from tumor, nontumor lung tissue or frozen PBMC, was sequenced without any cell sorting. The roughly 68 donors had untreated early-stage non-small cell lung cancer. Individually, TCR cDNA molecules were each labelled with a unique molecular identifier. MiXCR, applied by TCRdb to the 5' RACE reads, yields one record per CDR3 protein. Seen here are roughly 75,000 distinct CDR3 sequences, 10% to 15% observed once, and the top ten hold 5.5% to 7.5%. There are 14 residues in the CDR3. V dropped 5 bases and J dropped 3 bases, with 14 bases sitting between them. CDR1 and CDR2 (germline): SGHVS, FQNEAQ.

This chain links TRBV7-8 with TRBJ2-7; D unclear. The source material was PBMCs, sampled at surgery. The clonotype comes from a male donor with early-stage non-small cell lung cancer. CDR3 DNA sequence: TGTGCCAGCAGCCTATTGGGCGCGTACTACGAGCAGTACTTC. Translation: CASSLLGAYYEQYF. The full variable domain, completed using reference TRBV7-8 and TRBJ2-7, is GAGVSQSPRYKVAKRGQDVALRCDPISGHVSLFWYQQALGQGPEFLTYFQNEAQLDKSGLPSDRFFAERPEGSVSTLKIQRTQQEDSAVYLCASSLLGAYYEQYFGPGTRLTVT.